A single sample gave rise to the 24 T cell receptor beta chains below, sequenced in a study of blood T cell repertoires in COVID-19. Measured with immunoSEQ multiplex PCR; TCRdb has only the in-frame clones, and not every one. The sample consists of roughly 250,000 clones, approximately 88% of them appearing once. The sample taken for sequencing was PBMCs or T cells enriched from blood (not recorded which). The receptors derive from a woman in her thirties or forties who had been exposed to COVID-19.

J is TRBJ1-3 and V is TRBV13; no clear D gene. In germline, CDR1 is PRHDT, CDR2 FYEKMQ (reference sequence). This CDR3 comprises 16 residues. V lost 0 bases to trimming and J lost 8 bases, with 17 bases between them. The CDR3 reads CASSLGVSLGGHTIYF. DNA for the CDR3: TGTGCCAGCAGCTTAGGGGTGTCATTAGGAGGACACACCATATATTTT. The full variable domain, in which reference TRBV13 and TRBJ1-3 provide the parts outside the CDR3, is AAGVIQSPRHLIKEKRETATLKCYPIPRHDTVYWYQQGPGQDPQFLISFYEKMQSDKGSIPDRFSAQQFSDYHSELNMSSLELGDSALYFCASSLGVSLGGHTIYFGEGSWLTVV.

This chain connects TRBV28 to TRBJ1-6; D is undetermined. Deletions cut 2 bases from V and 0 bases from J, with 17 bases between. The CDR3 extends over 19 amino acids. Looked up from germline, CDR1 is MDHEN and CDR2 is SYDVKM. CDR3 amino acids: CASSLPVVVLSSYNSPLHF. DNA of the CDR3: TGTGCCAGCAGTTTACCCGTAGTTGTGCTTAGCTCCTATAATTCACCCCTCCACTTT.

The rearrangement joins TRBV5-4 to TRBJ1-2; 7 bases fit TRBD1. Germline V lookup: CDR1 SGHNT, CDR2 YYREEE (reference sequence). This CDR3 comprises 15 residues. Trimming at V came to 4 bases and at J to 4 bases, leaving 10 bases not matched to a gene. The CDR3 coding sequence is TGTGCCAGCAGCCCCCCCACTTACAGGGGCTATGGCTACACCTTC. It yields the protein CASSPPTYRGYGYTF.

The J gene is TRBJ1-1, the V gene TRBV7-6; D perhaps matches TRBD1 (5 bases). Trimming cost V 5 bases and J 1 base, with 11 bases left between them. The CDR3 totals 14 residues. CDR1 is SGHVS, CDR2 FNYEAQ, per germline. Here the CDR3 DNA reads TGTGCCAGCAGCCCCCAAAGGGGGAACACTGAAGCTTTCTTT. Protein: CASSPQRGNTEAFF.

As concerns this clone: The junction departs from germline at one end; a sequencing error may be responsible. The V and J genes are TRBV5-1 and TRBJ1-2; 7 bases agree with TRBD1. The CDR3 loop spans 12 amino acids. The germline V gene encodes CDR1 SGHRS and CDR2 YFSETQ. The CDR3 DNA reads as TGTGCCAGCAGCTTTGGGACAGATGGCTACACCTTC. Translating it yields CASSFGTDGYTF.

V and J are TRBV5-1 and TRBJ2-7; D is ambiguous. This CDR3 is 14 amino acids long. Per the germline V gene, CDR1 is SGHRS and CDR2 is YFSETQ. V was pared by 4 bases and J by 2 bases, with 13 bases between. The CDR3 spells CASSLDQDTYEQYF. The CDR3 bases are TGCGCCAGCAGCCTGGATCAGGATACCTACGAGCAGTACTTC.

This chain connects TRBV5-5 to TRBJ2-7; the match to TRBD1 covers 7 bases. This CDR3 has 15 residues. Unmatched junction bases numbered 10, after V lost 4 bases and J lost 3 bases. Per germline, CDR1 SGHKS and CDR2 YYEKEE (reference sequence). The CDR3 region is CASSHGWTGDYEQYF. The CDR3 DNA is TGTGCCAGCAGCCACGGGTGGACAGGAGACTACGAGCAGTACTTC.

This chain uses TRBV7-9 with TRBJ2-1, with 7 positions matching TRBD1. The CDR3 loop spans 16 amino acids. From germline, CDR1 is SEHNR and CDR2 FQNEAQ (reference sequence). The J segment lost 5 bases and the V segment lost 5 bases, leaving 12 bases of the junction unmatched. CDR3 DNA: TGTGCCAGCAGCCCCGGACAGGAAATTTGGAACAATGAGCAGTTCTTC. The encoded protein is CASSPGQEIWNNEQFF.

The chain is built from TRBV6-2 or TRBV6-3 and TRBJ1-2, with 8 nucleotides matching TRBD1. The germline V gene encodes CDR1 MNHEY and CDR2 SVGEGT. The CDR3 covers 13 residues. J lost 8 bases, V lost 6 bases, and 8 bases had no gene match. The CDR3 sequence: CASSPDRVSGYTF. In DNA form, the CDR3 reads TGTGCCAGCAGCCCGGACAGGGTGTCGGGCTACACCTTC.

The chain carries TRBV2 and TRBJ1-1; a possible D gene is TRBD1 (5 bases). Germline lookup yields CDR1 SNHLY and CDR2 FYNNEI. This CDR3 contains 15 residues. The V end was cut by 2 bases, the J end by 4 bases, with 14 bases between. In nucleotides, the CDR3 is TGTGCCAGCAGTGAAACCCAGACAGCCCTCACTGAAGCTTTCTTT. It specifies CASSETQTALTEAFF.

In this sample, this clone turned up a few times. This chain connects TRBV27 to TRBJ2-7; 9 bases map to TRBD1. Losses at the gene ends were 4 bases for V and 3 bases for J; bases not matched to a gene: 10. In germline, CDR1 is MNHEY, CDR2 SMNVEV (reference sequence). The CDR3 spans 16 residues. Here the CDR3 reads CASSSRGTGLGYEQYF. CDR3 coding DNA: TGTGCCAGCAGTTCCCGGGGGACAGGGTTAGGCTACGAGCAGTACTTC.

V and J are TRBV19 and TRBJ1-5; 9 nucleotides line up with TRBD1. Germline lookup yields CDR1 LNHDA and CDR2 SQIVND (reference sequence). This CDR3 comprises 19 residues. Trimming at V came to 3 bases and at J to 0 bases, leaving 12 bases not matched to a gene. The CDR3 region has the DNA TGTGCCAGTAGTATGGGTGACAGGGGGGTGAAATATAGCAATCAGCCCCAGCATTTT. It translates to CASSMGDRGVKYSNQPQHF.

Comment on this clone: The same CDR3 also results from other DNA sequences found in this sample. The gene calls are TRBV11-2 and TRBJ2-2; D call uncertain. The CDR3 extends over 11 amino acids. The V end was cut by 5 bases, the J end by 4 bases, with 2 bases between. Germline loops: CDR1 SGHAT, CDR2 FQNNGV. DNA for the CDR3: TGTGCCAGCAGCCTCACCGGGGAGCTGTTTTTT. This gives the protein CASSLTGELFF.

The rearrangement uses TRBV6-5 and TRBJ1-2; the D gene is possibly TRBD1 (6 bases). V lost 2 bases and J 1 base, leaving 11 bases between the germline ends. Germline CDR1 and CDR2: MNHEY and SVGAGI. CDR3 size: 15 residues. CDR3 region: CASSYPQGSNYGYTF. CDR3 nucleotide sequence: TGTGCCAGCAGTTACCCCCAGGGGAGTAACTATGGCTACACCTTC.

The rearrangement links TRBV27 to TRBJ1-2, with D tentatively TRBD1 (6 bases). Germline V CDR1 and CDR2: MNHEY, SMNVEV (reference sequence). Trimming stripped 4 bases from V and 0 bases from J, with 15 bases between. The CDR3 length is 16 residues. The CDR3 spells CASSSAGTTTNYGYTF. CDR3 DNA: TGTGCCAGCAGTTCTGCCGGGACAACCACTAACTATGGCTACACCTTC.

The chain couples TRBV9 to TRBJ1-1; a weak D match, TRBD1 (5 bases). V lost 0 bases and J 6 bases, leaving 12 bases between the germline ends. This CDR3 has 14 amino acids. Per germline, CDR1 SGDLS and CDR2 YYNGEE. The CDR3 spells CASSVGSAGPEAFF. In nucleotides, the CDR3 is TGTGCCAGCAGCGTAGGTTCGGCAGGGCCTGAAGCTTTCTTT.

Notes on this clone: Sequence at one end of the junction differs from germline and may be a read error. The V and J genes are TRBV5-1 and TRBJ1-1; 9 positions agree with TRBD1. The CDR3 runs 15 residues. The germline V gene has CDR1 SGHRS and CDR2 YFSETQ. CDR3 protein: CASSYSGTGTTEAFF. The CDR3 coding sequence is TGTGCCAGCAGCTATTCAGGGACAGGGACTACTGAAGCTTTCTTT.

The chain links TRBV5-4 to TRBJ2-2, with 7 positions matching TRBD1. The ends lost 4 bases at V and 7 bases at J; junction bases unmatched: 7. This CDR3 comprises 14 residues. Germline CDR1 and CDR2: SGHNT and YYREEE (reference sequence). Here the CDR3 reads CASSRQGRGGELFF. The CDR3 DNA reads as TGTGCCAGCAGCCGACAGGGACGGGGCGGGGAGCTGTTTTTT.

This clone was found a few times. The chain uses TRBV7-9 and TRBJ2-1; D unclear. V lost 1 base and J lost 2, with 6 bases in between. Germline V gives CDR1 SEHNR, CDR2 FQNEAQ (reference sequence). This CDR3 has 14 amino acids. The DNA of the CDR3 is TGTGCCAGCAGCTTAGATACAGCCTACAATGAGCAGTTCTTC. Protein product: CASSLDTAYNEQFF.

V and J are TRBV4-2 and TRBJ2-4, with D tentatively TRBD1 (6 bases). This CDR3 is built from 18 residues. V lost 0 bases to trimming and J lost 1 base, with 16 bases between them. CDR1 and CDR2 from the germline V gene are LGHNA and YNFKEQ. CDR3 amino acids: CASSQDPDRGAAKNIQYF. CDR3 nucleotides: TGTGCCAGCAGCCAAGATCCGGACAGAGGGGCGGCCAAAAACATTCAGTACTTC.

The CDR3 sequence is CASSPRSGGLGIQYF. CDR3 sequence (DNA): TGTGCCAGCAGCCCAAGATCAGGGGGCCTGGGCATTCAGTACTTC. J is TRBJ2-4 and V is TRBV7-9; 8 bases agree with TRBD1. The CDR3 has 15 amino acids. Germline CDR1 and CDR2: SEHNR and FQNEAQ (reference sequence). Germline trimming cut 5 bases from V and 9 bases from J; bases unmatched to any gene: 12.

The J gene is TRBJ1-5, the V gene TRBV6-6, with 8 bases lining up with TRBD1. Germline assignment: CDR1 MNHNY and CDR2 SVGAGI (reference sequence). The CDR3 spans 15 residues. After removal of 2 bases from V and 2 bases from J, the junction contained 2 bases not matched to a gene. CDR3 DNA sequence: TGTGCCAGCAGTTACGGACAGGGTGGCAATCAGCCCCAGCATTTT. This codes for CASSYGQGGNQPQHF.

V usage is TRBV19 and J usage is TRBJ1-5, with 7 bases lining up with TRBD1. Germline V CDR1 and CDR2: LNHDA, SQIVND (reference sequence). The CDR3 extends over 14 amino acids. Trimming took 7 bases from V and 2 from J; bases not matched to a gene: 5. The CDR3 sequence is CASTRGQGNQPQHF. In nucleotides, the CDR3 is TGTGCCAGTACAAGGGGGCAGGGCAATCAGCCCCAGCATTTT.

This clone was seen just once. Other DNA sequences of this sample code for an identical CDR3. The chain couples TRBV9 to TRBJ1-2, with D perhaps TRBD1 (6 bases). Trimming removed 4 bases from V and 2 bases from J, with 15 bases in between. CDR1 SGDLS and CDR2 YYNGEE come from the germline V gene. CDR3 length equals 15 residues. The CDR3 sequence is CASSSPRTANYGYTF. The CDR3 region has the DNA TGTGCCAGCAGCTCACCCAGGACAGCGAACTATGGCTACACCTTC.